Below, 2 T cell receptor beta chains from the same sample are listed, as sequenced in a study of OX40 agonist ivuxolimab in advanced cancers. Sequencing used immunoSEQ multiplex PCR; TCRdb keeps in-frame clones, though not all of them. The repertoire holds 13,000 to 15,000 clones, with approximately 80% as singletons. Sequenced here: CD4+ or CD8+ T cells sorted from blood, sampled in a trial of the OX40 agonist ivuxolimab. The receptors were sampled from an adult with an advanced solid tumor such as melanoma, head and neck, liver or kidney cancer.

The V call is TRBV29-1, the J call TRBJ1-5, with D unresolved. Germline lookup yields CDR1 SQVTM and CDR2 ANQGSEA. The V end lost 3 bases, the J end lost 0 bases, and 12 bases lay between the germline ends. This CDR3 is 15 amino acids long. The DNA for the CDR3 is TGCAGCGTTGAGGCGCTGGGCTATAGCAATCAGCCCCAGCATTTT. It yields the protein CSVEALGYSNQPQHF.

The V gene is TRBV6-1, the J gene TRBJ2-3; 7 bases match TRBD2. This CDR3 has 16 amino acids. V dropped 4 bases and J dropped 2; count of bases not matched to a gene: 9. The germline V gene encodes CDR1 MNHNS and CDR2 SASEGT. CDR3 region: CASSVMYSGYTDTQYF. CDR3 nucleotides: TGTGCCAGCAGTGTGATGTATAGCGGGTACACAGATACGCAGTATTTT.